These T cell receptor beta chains were read from a single sample in a study of a mutant IDH1 vaccine in newly diagnosed glioma. Antigens of these TCRs are unknown. Here immunoSEQ multiplex PCR was the method, and the copy in TCRdb shows in-frame clones only, minus some. This table has around 56,000 clones, 80% to 85% appearing once. The sequencing used PBMCs, collected from a glioma patient whose treatment included an IDH1 peptide vaccine. The receptors originated from a man younger than 40 with glioma. The CDR3 runs from the conserved cysteine through the conserved F or W. D genes are given only for firm matches. The size field is filled for only some rows; it gives once, few, many or a size class.

NA	TRBV11-3	TRBD1	TRBJ2-7	CASSLGQGSGEQYF	TGTGCCAGCAGCTTGGGACAGGGAAGCGGCGAGCAGTACTTC
NA	TRBV6-1	NA	TRBJ1-2	CASSEYHWPITDYGYTF	TGTGCCAGCAGTGAATATCATTGGCCAATTACCGATTATGGCTACACCTTC
NA	TRBV14	NA	TRBJ1-6	CASSQGRVHNSPLHF	TGTGCCAGCAGCCAAGGACGGGTTCATAATTCACCCCTCCACTTT
NA	TRBV7-8	TRBD1	TRBJ1-5	CASSWDRGQPQHF	TGTGCCAGCAGCTGGGACAGGGGTCAGCCCCAGCATTTT
once	TRBV5-1	NA	TRBJ2-7	CASSLQTDAFEQYF	TGCGCCAGCAGCTTGCAGACAGACGCCTTCGAGCAGTACTTC
NA	TRBV6-1	NA	TRBJ1-2	CASSERDGGYGYTF	TGTGCCAGCAGTGAACGGGACGGCGGCTATGGCTACACCTTC
few	TRBV11-1	NA	TRBJ1-2	CASSLGGYYGYTF	TGTGCCAGCAGCTTAGGGGGGTACTATGGCTACACCTTC
NA	TRBV7-8	NA	TRBJ2-5	CASSQEAETQYF	TGTGCCAGCAGCCAAGAGGCCGAGACCCAGTACTTC
NA	TRBV29-1	TRBD1	TRBJ1-3	CSVRGQGINTIYF	TGCAGCGTTCGTGGACAGGGTATTAACACCATATATTTT
NA	TRBV10-3	TRBD1	TRBJ2-7	CAITRDRTYEQYF	TGTGCCATCACTCGGGACAGGACCTACGAGCAGTACTTC
NA	TRBV18	NA	TRBJ1-2	CASSPARDVNYGYTF	TGTGCCAGCTCACCCGCCCGGGACGTTAACTATGGCTACACCTTC
few	TRBV5-1	NA	TRBJ1-1	CASSLVAGAGTEAFF	TGCGCCAGCAGCTTGGTGGCAGGGGCCGGCACTGAAGCTTTCTTT
NA	TRBV2	NA	TRBJ2-1	CASSPGNEQFF	TGTGCCAGCAGTCCAGGGAATGAGCAGTTCTTC
NA	TRBV9	NA	TRBJ1-6	CASSVDGAARLNSPLHF	TGTGCCAGCAGCGTAGATGGGGCCGCTCGACTTAATTCACCCCTCCACTTT
NA	TRBV6-5	TRBD1	TRBJ2-1	CASSPGTGSNNEQFF	TGTGCCAGCAGTCCCGGGACAGGGAGTAACAATGAGCAGTTCTTC
NA	TRBV19	TRBD1	TRBJ2-2	CASSPDRGNTGELFF	TGTGCCAGTAGCCCGGACAGGGGGAACACCGGGGAGCTGTTTTTT
NA	TRBV4-1	NA	TRBJ1-2	CASSQVGDTVYGYTF	TGCGCCAGCAGCCAAGTGGGGGACACGGTCTATGGCTACACCTTC
NA	TRBV4-1	NA	TRBJ2-7	CASRPTSSYEQYF	TGCGCCAGCAGACCGACTAGCTCCTACGAGCAGTACTTC
NA	TRBV5-1	NA	TRBJ1-4	CASSRGTNEKLFF	TGCGCCAGCAGCAGGGGAACTAATGAAAAACTGTTTTTT
NA	TRBV9	TRBD2	TRBJ2-1	CASSQTGTSGGASEQFF	TGTGCCAGCAGCCAAACCGGGACTAGCGGGGGGGCCAGTGAGCAGTTCTTC
NA	TRBV19	NA	TRBJ2-5	CASSKNRVRETQYF	TGTGCCAGTAGTAAAAACAGGGTCCGAGAGACCCAGTACTTC
NA	TRBV27	NA	TRBJ1-3	CASSLSVASSGNTIYF	TGTGCCAGCAGTTTATCGGTGGCTAGCTCTGGAAACACCATATATTTT
NA	TRBV5-6	NA	TRBJ2-7	CASSLRTEQYF	TGTGCCAGCAGCCTACGAACCGAGCAGTACTTC
NA	TRBV7-9	NA	TRBJ1-6	CASGGGASYNSPLHF	TGTGCCAGCGGCGGTGGGGCTTCTTATAATTCACCCCTCCACTTT
once	TRBV27	NA	TRBJ2-1	CASSLSGGGRNEQFF	TGTGCCAGCAGTTTATCTGGAGGGGGCCGCAATGAGCAGTTCTTC
NA	TRBV5-6	TRBD1	TRBJ2-7	CASSRGDRVFYEQYF	TGTGCCAGCAGCCGAGGGGACAGGGTATTCTACGAGCAGTACTTC
once	TRBV19	TRBD1	TRBJ2-2	CASSPRRTGVNTGELFF	TGTGCCAGTAGTCCCCGTCGGACAGGGGTGAACACCGGGGAGCTGTTTTTT
NA	TRBV28	TRBD1	TRBJ2-2	CASSLFSGTGAGGELFF	TGTGCCAGCAGTTTATTCTCCGGGACAGGGGCTGGCGGGGAGCTGTTTTTT
once	TRBV7-6	TRBD2	TRBJ2-5	CASSEYGLAGPQETQYF	TGTGCCAGCAGCGAGTATGGTCTAGCGGGGCCCCAAGAGACCCAGTACTTC
NA	TRBV19	NA	TRBJ1-5	CASRHTGLGSADQPQHF	TGTGCCAGCAGACACACAGGGTTGGGGAGCGCCGATCAGCCCCAGCATTTT
once	TRBV10-1	TRBD1	TRBJ1-2	CASSESLQGASYGYTF	TGCGCCAGCAGTGAGTCGTTACAGGGGGCGTCCTATGGCTACACCTTC
NA	TRBV11-2	TRBD1	TRBJ1-1	CASSLRTGNTEAFF	TGTGCCAGCAGCCTACGGACAGGGAATACTGAAGCTTTCTTT
NA	TRBV6-6	NA	TRBJ1-5	CASSSRGLSNQPQHF	TGTGCCAGCAGTTCTCGGGGGCTCAGCAATCAGCCCCAGCATTTT
NA	TRBV2	TRBD2	TRBJ2-2	CASRPGTTNTGELFF	TGTGCCAGCAGGCCCGGGACTACAAACACCGGGGAGCTGTTTTTT
NA	TRBV19	NA	TRBJ1-1	CASSVPHGNTEAFF	TGTGCCAGTAGTGTTCCACATGGAAACACTGAAGCTTTCTTT
once	TRBV4-2	NA	TRBJ1-1	CASSQDLGRNTEAFF	TGTGCCAGCAGCCAAGATCTGGGACGGAACACTGAAGCTTTCTTT
NA	TRBV9	NA	TRBJ1-1	CASSARGANTEAFF	TGTGCCAGCAGCGCGAGGGGGGCGAACACTGAAGCTTTCTTT
NA	TRBV18	TRBD2	TRBJ2-1	CASSPSPTAGLNEQFF	TGTGCCAGCTCACCCTCCCCGACAGCGGGGTTGAATGAGCAGTTCTTC
NA	TRBV27	NA	TRBJ1-2	CASSGGFYGYTF	TGTGCCAGCAGCGGGGGGTTCTATGGCTACACCTTC
NA	TRBV19	NA	TRBJ2-7	CASSIGTIGFEQYF	TGTGCCAGTAGTATTGGGACGATTGGCTTCGAGCAGTACTTC
NA	TRBV18	NA	TRBJ1-2	CASSPTGTHYGYTF	TGTGCCAGCTCACCAACAGGGACCCACTATGGCTACACCTTC
NA	TRBV5-4	NA	TRBJ2-2	CASSLGQGINTGELFF	TGTGCCAGCAGCTTGGGGCAGGGGATCAACACCGGGGAGCTGTTTTTT
NA	TRBV28	NA	TRBJ2-7	CASNLYGSRAGSYEQYF	TGTGCCAGCAACCTTTATGGGAGCCGGGCGGGGTCCTACGAGCAGTACTTC
NA	TRBV14	TRBD1	TRBJ1-1	CASSRRTGSREAFF	TGTGCCAGCAGCCGAAGGACAGGGAGTCGTGAAGCTTTCTTT
NA	TRBV9	NA	TRBJ1-2	CASSVATGGRGYGYTF	TGTGCCAGCAGCGTAGCTACTGGAGGCAGGGGCTATGGCTACACCTTC
NA	TRBV6-5	NA	TRBJ1-1	CASSCHGVGKDTEAFF	TGTGCCAGCAGTTGCCACGGGGTCGGGAAGGACACTGAAGCTTTCTTT
NA	TRBV4-2	NA	TRBJ1-3	CASSLGPMSSGNTIYF	TGTGCCAGCAGCTTAGGACCGATGAGCTCTGGAAACACCATATATTTT
few	TRBV28	TRBD1	TRBJ1-1	CASKPGQGVFFF	TGTGCCAGCAAACCGGGACAGGGAGTATTTTTCTTT
NA	TRBV27	NA	TRBJ2-1	CASSFRQVTPNEQFF	TGTGCCAGCAGTTTCCGACAGGTAACCCCCAATGAGCAGTTCTTC